What follows is one TCR beta chain and its context. V lost 3 bases and J 0 bases, leaving 15 bases between the germline ends. The germline V gene encodes CDR1 SGHDT and CDR2 YYEEEE. The CDR3 is 16 amino acids. The data are from a study of CD8 T cells in Susac syndrome. Reverse transcription used about 0.5 to 1 ug RNA and random hexamers. immunoSEQ multiplex PCR amplified TCR beta CDR3 across 54 Vbeta, 13 Jbeta. TCRdb analysed the immunoSEQ multiplex PCR reads with MiXCR anew, one entry per CDR3 protein. The data show more than 65,000 distinct CDR3 sequences, 95% seen once. The clonotype was recovered from a human donor with Susac syndrome. V and J are TRBV5-6 and TRBJ2-5; no reliable D call. Material for sequencing was CD8+ T cells from PBMCs. CDR3 in amino acids: CASSWSMLANQETQYF. As DNA, the CDR3 is TGTGCCAGCAGCTGGAGCATGTTAGCAAACCAAGAGACCCAGTACTTC.